This is a list of T cell receptor beta chains from one sample in a study of CD8 T cells in ankylosing spondylitis. TCRdb called the 5' RACE reads again in MiXCR, with one record for every CDR3 protein. The table includes about 340,000 distinct CDR3 sequences, approximately 15% detected once. The sample consisted of blood, either unsorted or a sorted T cell fraction (not recorded which). The receptors originated from a male donor with ankylosing spondylitis or in good health (not recorded which). CDR3s include the opening cysteine and the closing phenylalanine or tryptophan. Each record gives: J gene, CDR3 length, V gene, CDR3 protein.

J: TRBJ1-2
length: 16
V: TRBV4-2
CDR3: CASSPYRGTVLYGYTF

J: TRBJ1-3
length: 17
V: TRBV9
CDR3: CASSADRPSRYGNTIYF

J: TRBJ1-2
length: 15
V: TRBV7-2
CDR3: CASSLRSSQNYGYTF

J: TRBJ2-2
length: 13
V: TRBV20-1
CDR3: CSASGGSTGELFF

J: TRBJ1-1
length: 14
V: TRBV10-2
CDR3: CASTGLPMNTEAFF

J: TRBJ2-5
length: 13
V: TRBV30
CDR3: CAWSDTLQETQYF

J: TRBJ2-3
length: 14
V: TRBV20-1
CDR3: CSARPGTRTDTQYF

J: TRBJ2-5
length: 14
V: TRBV5-1
CDR3: CASSLRGPQETQYF

J: TRBJ1-4
length: 11
V: TRBV20-1
CDR3: CSARISEKLFF

J: TRBJ1-6
length: 12
V: TRBV18
CDR3: CASSPQQGPLHF

J: TRBJ1-2
length: 16
V: TRBV12-5
CDR3: CASGLALAQGTGGYTF

J: TRBJ2-3
length: 15
V: TRBV30
CDR3: CALKMGSGKTDTQYF

J: TRBJ2-7
length: 14
V: TRBV7-2
CDR3: CASSSGNSGDGEYF

J: TRBJ1-5
length: 15
V: TRBV7-9
CDR3: CASSSFSGERQPQHF

J: TRBJ1-5
length: 17
V: TRBV21-1
CDR3: CASSKWARGRGNQPQHF

J: TRBJ2-1
length: 13
V: TRBV11-2
CDR3: CASSLIGGNEQFF

J: TRBJ1-2
length: 13
V: TRBV5-1
CDR3: CASSLDGIYGYTF

J: TRBJ1-4
length: 15
V: TRBV7-6
CDR3: CASSRQGATNEKLFF

J: TRBJ1-2
length: 11
V: TRBV6-5
CDR3: CASTDSLGYTF

J: TRBJ2-5
length: 15
V: TRBV9
CDR3: CASSVATGGVETQYF

J: TRBJ1-1
length: 13
V: TRBV12-3/TRBV12-4
CDR3: CASHLNGNTEAFF

J: TRBJ2-1
length: 14
V: TRBV20-1
CDR3: CSARVGSSYNEQFF

J: TRBJ2-5
length: 14
V: TRBV2
CDR3: CATGGTGRQETQYF

J: TRBJ2-7
length: 13
V: TRBV10-3
CDR3: CAISETAPYEQYF

J: TRBJ1-2
length: 13
V: TRBV12-3/TRBV12-4
CDR3: CASTNRVIYGYTF

J: TRBJ2-5
length: 16
V: TRBV7-2
CDR3: CASSLAGGLPGETQYF

J: TRBJ1-2
length: 15
V: TRBV6-1
CDR3: CASILNPRGTGGYTF

J: TRBJ1-2
length: 13
V: TRBV7-2
CDR3: CASSSGFGAGYTF

J: TRBJ2-7
length: 14
V: TRBV10-3
CDR3: CAIRTAGAGVEQYF

J: TRBJ2-5
length: 14
V: TRBV5-1
CDR3: CASSLKGLPETQYF

J: TRBJ1-2
length: 13
V: TRBV10-3
CDR3: CAISESEYYGYTF

J: TRBJ2-1
length: 14
V: TRBV5-1
CDR3: CASSSGPAVDEQFF

J: TRBJ2-2
length: 18
V: TRBV29-1
CDR3: CSVGVLPGQGARTGELFF

J: TRBJ1-6
length: 14
V: TRBV5-5
CDR3: CASSQGRSNSPLHF